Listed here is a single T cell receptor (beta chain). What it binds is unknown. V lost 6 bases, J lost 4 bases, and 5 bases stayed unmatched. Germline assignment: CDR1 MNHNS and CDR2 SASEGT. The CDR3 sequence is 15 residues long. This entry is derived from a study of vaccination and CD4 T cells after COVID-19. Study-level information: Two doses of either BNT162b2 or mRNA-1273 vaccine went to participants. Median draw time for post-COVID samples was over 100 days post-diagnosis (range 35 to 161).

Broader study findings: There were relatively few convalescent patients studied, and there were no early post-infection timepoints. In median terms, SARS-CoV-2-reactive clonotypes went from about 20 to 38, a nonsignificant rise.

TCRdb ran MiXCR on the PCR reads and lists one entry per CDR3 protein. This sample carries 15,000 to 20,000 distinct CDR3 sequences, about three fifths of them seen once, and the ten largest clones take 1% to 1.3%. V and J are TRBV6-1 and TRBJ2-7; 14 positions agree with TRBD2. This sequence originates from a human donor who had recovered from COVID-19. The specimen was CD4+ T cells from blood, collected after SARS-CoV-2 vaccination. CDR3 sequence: CASRRGTSGSYEQYF. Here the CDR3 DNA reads TGTGCCAGCAGGAGAGGGACTAGCGGGAGTTACGAGCAGTACTTC.